A selection of T cell receptor beta chains follows, all from one sample in a study of T cells after posttransplantation cyclophosphamide. Repertoires were generated with immunoSEQ multiplex PCR, while TCRdb's copy carries only in-frame clones and drops some. This repertoire holds 30,000 to 40,000 clones, and none appear only once. The sequencing input was PBMCs. These receptors were obtained from a man between 50 and 59 years old in good health, CMV-negative, and a related stem cell transplant donor. Both conserved end residues are trimmed from each CDR3.

CDR3 | J | V
ASSVGQSGGPNNEQF | TRBJ2-1 | TRBV9
ASGNNNEQF | TRBJ2-1 | TRBV12-5
ATRTGGGYT | TRBJ1-2 | TRBV19
ASSATSGTNYEQY | TRBJ2-7 | TRBV9
ASSKAGGPGELF | TRBJ2-2 | TRBV19
ASSERTAYNEKLF | TRBJ1-4 | TRBV25-1
ASSPPAGVNTEAF | TRBJ1-1 | TRBV18
ASSRGNSYNEQF | TRBJ2-1 | TRBV6-1
ASSYGQGNYGYT | TRBJ1-2 | TRBV6-6
ASSPASRGPYGYT | TRBJ1-2 | TRBV18
SVSPRVKDTEAF | TRBJ1-1 | TRBV29-1
ASRSGQGGSF | TRBJ1-1 | TRBV6-1
ASSQDLSPGYSYEQY | TRBJ2-7 | TRBV14